Shown below are 12 T cell receptor beta chains from a single sample sequenced in a study of cytomegalovirus exposure and HLA in healthy donors. In the PCR, 60 Vbeta and 13 Jbeta primers were used. TCRdb's table, derived via immunoSEQ multiplex PCR, lists solely in-frame clones and lacks some. The table lists 99,000 or so clones, nearly 80% of them singletons, with roughly 6% in the top ten. The sequenced sample consisted of PBMCs. The source of these receptors is a man in his 60s in good health and CMV-seropositive.

DNA of the CDR3: TGCGCCAGCAGCCAGACTAGCGGACGGGAGACCCAGTACTTC. Translating gives CASSQTSGRETQYF. The chain couples TRBV4-3 to TRBJ2-5; 9 nucleotides line up with TRBD2. The CDR3 totals 14 residues. CDR1 is LGHNA and CDR2 is YSLEER in the germline V gene. V trimming: 3 bases; J trimming: 5 bases; junction bases outside the gene matches: 4.

The chain is built from TRBV4-2 and TRBJ2-7; the match to TRBD2 covers 8 bases. V shed 0 bases, J shed 3 bases, and the junction held 7 bases outside the gene matches. The CDR3 is 16 amino acids. The germline V gene encodes CDR1 LGHNA and CDR2 YNFKEQ. The CDR3 nucleotides are TGTGCCAGCAGCCAAGAAGGGACTAGGGGATTCTACGAGCAGTACTTC. Translated, it gives CASSQEGTRGFYEQYF.

The V gene is TRBV11-3, the J gene TRBJ2-5, with a tentative D call TRBD2 (5 bases). V lost 2 bases and J 5 bases, leaving 9 bases between the germline ends. The germline V gene encodes CDR1 SGHNT and CDR2 YENEEA. This CDR3 is built from 13 residues. CDR3 loop: CASSLRGGETQYF. The CDR3 nucleotides read TGTGCCAGCAGCTTACGGGGTGGCGAGACCCAGTACTTC.

V is TRBV5-5 and J is TRBJ1-1; 7 nucleotides agree with TRBD1. The V gene end was trimmed by 5 bases and the J gene end by 1 base; junction bases not matched to a gene: 2. CDR1 and CDR2 from the germline V gene are SGHKS and YYEKEE (reference sequence). The CDR3 is made up of 13 amino acids. The CDR3 protein is CASRRDRNTEAFF. The CDR3 nucleotides are TGTGCCAGCAGACGGGACAGGAACACTGAAGCTTTCTTT.

The J gene is TRBJ1-6, the V gene TRBV7-2, with D uncertain. The CDR3 contains 16 residues. The germline CDR1 and CDR2 sequences are SGHTA and FQGNSA. Deletions cut 5 bases from V and 3 bases from J, with 14 bases between. The CDR3 spells CASSPAPGSYNSPLHF. CDR3 coding DNA: TGTGCCAGCAGCCCCGCGCCGGGGAGCTATAATTCACCCCTCCACTTT.

This clone has more than one count but fewer than ten. This chain uses TRBV6-6 with TRBJ2-5; weak D call: TRBD1 (5 bases). Trimming left V 2 bases short and J 1 base short, with 8 bases between. Germline V gene data show CDR1 as MNHNY and CDR2 as SVGAGI (reference sequence). This CDR3 spans 14 amino acids. The CDR3 DNA follows: TGTGCCAGCAGTTACGGGGCAGGCCAAGAGACCCAGTACTTC. Translated: CASSYGAGQETQYF.

This clone was seen just once. CDR3 loop: CASSGGEGKVQGYTF. The CDR3, as DNA: TGTGCCAGCAGTGGGGGGGAGGGAAAGGTGCAGGGCTACACCTTC. V gene TRBV6-1 combines with J gene TRBJ1-2; D might be TRBD1 (5 bases). Trimming left V 4 bases short and J 8 bases short, with 20 bases between. The germline V gene encodes CDR1 MNHNS and CDR2 SASEGT. The CDR3 is 15 amino acids.

The chain joins TRBV7-3 to TRBJ2-2; D might be TRBD1 (6 bases). CDR3 size: 14 residues. CDR1 and CDR2 from the germline V gene are SGHTA and FQGTGA. V lost 2 bases to trimming and J lost 4 bases, with 8 bases between them. CDR3 in DNA: TGTGCCAGCAGCTTAGGACAGCCCACCGGGGAGCTGTTTTTT. This translates into CASSLGQPTGELFF.

J is TRBJ2-5 and V is TRBV19; the D gene is possibly TRBD2 (6 bases). Between the trimmed V and J ends, which lost 3 bases and 4 bases, there was a span of 12 bases. The CDR3 is 14 amino acids. CDR1 LNHDA and CDR2 SQIVND come from the germline V gene (reference sequence). CDR3 protein: CASSISWRGETQYF. CDR3 DNA: TGTGCCAGTAGTATTAGTTGGAGGGGAGAGACCCAGTACTTC.

This clone was observed a few times. V and J are TRBV29-1 and TRBJ2-7; D gene uncertain. V shed 1 base and J shed 0 bases, with 13 bases lying between them. The germline gives CDR1 SQVTM, CDR2 ANQGSEA. The CDR3 covers 15 residues. The DNA for the CDR3 is TGCAGCGTTGAAGGTGGCAGCGCTAGCTCCTACGAGCAGTACTTC. Encoded protein: CSVEGGSASSYEQYF.

The table lists this clone with a count of one. This chain links TRBV14 with TRBJ2-2; D remains ambiguous. Trimming pared 3 bases from V and 2 bases from J, leaving 4 bases between. Germline V gene lookup returns CDR1 SGHDN and CDR2 FVKESK. The CDR3 consists of 13 residues. The CDR3: CASSHSNTGELFF. CDR3 sequence (DNA): TGTGCCAGCAGCCATAGCAACACCGGGGAGCTGTTTTTT.

The rearrangement uses TRBV6-5 and TRBJ2-2; D is possibly TRBD1 (6 bases). This CDR3 has 12 amino acids. Deletions cut 11 bases from V and 5 bases from J, with 12 bases between. Germline V gives CDR1 MNHEY, CDR2 SVGAGI. CDR3 DNA sequence: TGTGCCTCCCACAGGGAAACCGGGGAGCTGTTTTTT. Protein: CASHRETGELFF.